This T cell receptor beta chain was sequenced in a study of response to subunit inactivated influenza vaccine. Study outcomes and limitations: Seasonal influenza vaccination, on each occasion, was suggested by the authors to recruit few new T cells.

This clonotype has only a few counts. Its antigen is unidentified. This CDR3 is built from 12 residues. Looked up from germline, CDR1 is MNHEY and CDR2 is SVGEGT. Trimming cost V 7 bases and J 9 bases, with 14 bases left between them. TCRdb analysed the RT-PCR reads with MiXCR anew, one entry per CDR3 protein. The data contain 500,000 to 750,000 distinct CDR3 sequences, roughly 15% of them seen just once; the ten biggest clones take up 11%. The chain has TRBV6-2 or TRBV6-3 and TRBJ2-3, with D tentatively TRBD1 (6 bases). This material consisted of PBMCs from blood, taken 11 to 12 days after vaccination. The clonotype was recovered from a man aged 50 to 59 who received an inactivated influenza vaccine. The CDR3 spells CASTPDRFTQYF. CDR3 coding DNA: TGTGCCAGCACCCCCGACAGGTTCACGCAGTATTTT.